This T cell receptor (beta chain) emerged from a study of blood T cell repertoires in COVID-19. As for the study in general: Samples of COVID-19 (acute and convalescent) were obtained from the United States, Italy and Spain.

V gave up 4 bases and J gave up 2 bases; unmatched junction bases: 8. CDR3 length: 16 residues. Germline lookup yields CDR1 SGHDN and CDR2 FVKESK. As handled by the study authors: The assay estimated nucleated cells by amplifying reference gene primers. TCRdb keeps only in-frame clones here, not all; method: immunoSEQ multiplex PCR. The V and J calls and clone size were taken over from that table, and D and trimming were inferred from the DNA. The sample holds roughly 120,000 clones; approximately 86% are singletons and the top ten take about 0.9%. The sample comprised peripheral blood. This TCR was recovered from a woman aged 45 to 65 with active or convalescent COVID-19. V gene TRBV14 combines with J gene TRBJ2-3; 8 bases map to TRBD2. The CDR3 DNA follows: TGTGCCAGCAGCCTCTTTGGCGGGAGGATCACAGATACGCAGTATTTT. Amino acids: CASSLFGGRITDTQYF.